Following are 4 T cell receptor beta chains from one sample sequenced in a study of T cells after yellow fever vaccination. TCRdb re-derived calls from the 5' RACE reads in MiXCR, one entry per CDR3 protein. The sample includes approximately 240,000 distinct CDR3 sequences, approximately 3.6% of them seen just once. The sequences come from PBMCs, collected 15 days after the yellow fever booster vaccination. These receptors were obtained from a man between 18 and 29 years old who received the YFV17D yellow fever vaccine.

This clonotype was seen repeatedly, ten times or more. The chain joins TRBV19 to TRBJ2-7; 8 bases line up with TRBD2. V was clipped by 11 bases and J by 2 bases; unmatched bases: 8. This CDR3 is 13 amino acids long. The germline gives CDR1 LNHDA, CDR2 SQIVND (reference sequence). The CDR3 nucleotides read TGTGCCGGAACTAGCGGTCCCACCTACGAGCAGTACTTC. The encoded protein is CAGTSGPTYEQYF. The whole variable domain, remainder taken from reference TRBV19 and TRBJ2-7, is DGGITQSPKYLFRKEGQNVTLSCEQNLNHDAMYWYRQDPGQGLRLIYYSQIVNDFQKGDIAEGYSVSREKKESFPLTVTSAQKNPTAFYLCAGTSGPTYEQYFGPGTRLTVT.

This clonotype occurred many times. The genes are TRBV11-2 and TRBJ2-7; D remains ambiguous. V was shortened by 0 bases and J by 6 bases, with 9 bases between the two germline ends. Germline assignment: CDR1 SGHAT and CDR2 FQNNGV. The CDR3 totals 13 residues. This CDR3 reads CASSLDQIAEQYF. The DNA of the CDR3 is TGTGCCAGCAGCTTAGATCAAATAGCCGAGCAGTACTTC.

In its sample, this clonotype was seen many times. The chain employs TRBV18 and TRBJ1-5, with D uncertain. V dropped 5 bases and J dropped 0 bases, with 14 bases sitting between them. Germline V gives CDR1 KGHSH, CDR2 LQKENI. The CDR3 has 16 residues. The DNA of the CDR3 is TGTGCCAGCTCAGTAAACACAGCTTATAGCAATCAGCCCCAGCATTTT. It yields the protein CASSVNTAYSNQPQHF.

This clonotype was detected many times. This chain's CDR3 is CASSPGTSGGNTQYF. CDR3 DNA: TGTGCCAGCAGCCCTGGGACTAGCGGGGGAAATACGCAGTATTTT. J is TRBJ2-3 and V is TRBV7-8, with 14 bases lining up with TRBD2. CDR1 SGHVS and CDR2 FQNEAQ come from the germline V gene. The CDR3 consists of 15 residues. Trimming removed 5 bases from V and 7 bases from J; junction bases left unmatched: 5.